This TCR beta chain was found in a study of blood T cell repertoires in COVID-19. V was clipped by 0 bases and J by 1 base, with 7 bases between them. Germline V gene lookup returns CDR1 SGHRS and CDR2 YFSETQ. CDR3 size: 14 residues. Authors' methods: Scientists estimated how many nucleated cells there were by amplifying reference gene primers. Sequencing used immunoSEQ multiplex PCR; TCRdb keeps in-frame clones, though not all of them. The V and J calls and clone size are taken from that table; D and trimming were inferred from the DNA. The sample contains about 190,000 clones, roughly four fifths of which appear only once.

Input material: peripheral blood. The chain recombines TRBV5-1 with TRBJ1-1; D not certain. This receptor was obtained from a man aged 45 to 65 who had recovered from COVID-19. Here the CDR3 DNA reads TGCGCCAGCAGCTTGGCTTCGGGGAACACTGAAGCTTTCTTT. This encodes CASSLASGNTEAFF.